Following are 7 T cell receptor beta chains from one sample sequenced in a study of OX40 agonist ivuxolimab in advanced cancers. The protocol was immunoSEQ multiplex PCR, while the TCRdb copy is restricted to in-frame clones and leaves out a portion. Among some 83,000 clones listed, 90% were seen once. Here the sequenced sample was CD4+ or CD8+ T cells sorted from blood, taken in a trial of the OX40 agonist ivuxolimab. These receptors all stem from an adult with an advanced solid tumor such as melanoma, head and neck, liver or kidney cancer.

The V gene is TRBV25-1, the J gene TRBJ2-7; tentatively, D is TRBD2 (6 bases). In germline, CDR1 is MGHDK, CDR2 SYGVNS. The CDR3 consists of 13 residues. Between the trimmed V and J ends, which lost 3 bases and 3 bases, there was a span of 9 bases. The CDR3 reads CASSDRAGYEQYF. The CDR3 region has the DNA TGTGCCAGCAGTGATAGAGCGGGCTACGAGCAGTACTTC.

The J gene is TRBJ2-7, the V gene TRBV5-1; D remains ambiguous. The CDR3 is made up of 13 amino acids. Germline V gives CDR1 SGHRS, CDR2 YFSETQ. V was cut by 3 bases and J by 0 bases, with 7 bases left in between. The CDR3 coding sequence is TGCGCCAGCAGCTCGGGTTACTCCTACGAGCAGTACTTC. Residues: CASSSGYSYEQYF.

This chain joins TRBV14 and TRBJ2-7; D is unclear. The CDR3 covers 13 residues. Germline-derived CDR1 and CDR2 are SGHDN and FVKESK. Between the trimmed V and J ends, which lost 3 bases and 6 bases, there was a span of 12 bases. The DNA for the CDR3 is TGTGCCAGCAGCCAGTCCAGTTGGGGCGAGCAGTACTTC. Translated, it gives CASSQSSWGEQYF. The full variable domain, its missing parts supplied by reference TRBV14 and TRBJ2-7, is EAGVTQFPSHSVIEKGQTVTLRCDPISGHDNLYWYRRVMGKEIKFLLHFVKESKQDESGMPNNRFLAERTGGTYSTLKVQPAELEDSGVYFCASSQSSWGEQYFGPGTRLTVT.

This chain joins TRBV27 and TRBJ1-2; possible D gene TRBD1, 5 bases. Between the trimmed V and J ends, which lost 5 bases and 1 base, there was a span of 11 bases. Germline CDR1 is MNHEY and CDR2 is SMNVEV (reference sequence). The CDR3 loop spans 14 amino acids. This CDR3 reads CASSKGILNYGYTF. CDR3 coding DNA: TGTGCCAGCAGTAAGGGGATTCTTAACTATGGCTACACCTTC.

This clone was picked up a small number of times. This sample also contains other DNA sequences that code for the same CDR3. This chain links TRBV28 with TRBJ1-5; 8 nucleotides agree with TRBD1. This CDR3 comprises 15 residues. Per germline, CDR1 MDHEN and CDR2 SYDVKM. J was trimmed by 0 bases and V by 6 bases; bases with no gene match: 4. For the CDR3, the DNA is TGTGCCAGCAGCCGCAGGGGGCTTAGCAATCAGCCCCAGCATTTT. It translates to CASSRRGLSNQPQHF.

This rearrangement joins TRBV6-1 to TRBJ1-1, with D hard to call. V was pared by 7 bases and J by 0 bases, with 15 bases between. This CDR3 spans 15 amino acids. CDR1 is MNHNS and CDR2 is SASEGT in the germline V gene. CDR3 nucleotide sequence: TGTGCCAGCATTACCATCTTGGGTCTGAACACTGAAGCTTTCTTT. Translated: CASITILGLNTEAFF.

CDR3 sequence: CASSRGSTSTDTQYF. The CDR3, as DNA: TGTGCCAGCAGTCGCGGGAGCACTAGCACAGATACGCAGTATTTT. The gene calls are TRBV2 and TRBJ2-3; 7 bases map to TRBD2. Per the germline V gene, CDR1 is SNHLY and CDR2 is FYNNEI. V lost 5 bases and J lost 0; bases outside the gene matches: 5. The CDR3 is 15 residues long.